This entry concerns a single TCR beta chain. Assay: immunoSEQ multiplex PCR; the TCRdb copy retains only in-frame clones and omits some. The sample lists roughly 38,000 clones, more than 60% occurring once. This sample is drawn from a study of blood T cell repertoires in COVID-19. J was trimmed by 6 bases and V by 2 bases; bases with no gene match: 13. Germline CDR1 LGHDT, CDR2 YNNKEL (reference sequence). CDR3 length equals 17 residues. Sequences were obtained from peripheral blood. This receptor was identified in a man in his sixties with active COVID-19. This chain links TRBV3-1 (or the pseudogene TRBV3-2) with TRBJ2-3; 8 bases fit TRBD2. CDR3 in amino acids: CASSQRVIAGSGDTQYF. Written as DNA, the CDR3 is TGTGCCAGCAGCCAACGGGTAATAGCGGGGAGCGGGGATACGCAGTATTTT.